This T cell receptor (beta chain) derives from a study of long-term antiretroviral therapy in people with HIV. Study-level findings and limits: HIV repertoires covered narrower CDR3 length ranges than controls did.

It was version v3.0 of the immunoSEQ assay that was run at survey level. Sequencing was performed with immunoSEQ multiplex PCR; in TCRdb, only in-frame clones are kept and a portion is missing. The data contain more than 45,000 clones, 80% to 90% of them singletons. This clone was seen once. Its matching antigen is unknown. This sequence was found in a woman younger than 30 with HIV. The input for sequencing was unsorted PBMCs, taken 0.8 years after starting antiretroviral therapy.

CDR3 protein: CASCDPSGTVQYF. The DNA for the CDR3 is TGTGCCAGCTGCGATCCTAGCGGGACAGTGCAGTACTTC. The V gene is TRBV7-2, the J gene TRBJ2-7; 9 bases are a match to TRBD2. Looked up from germline, CDR1 is SGHTA and CDR2 is FQGNSA. CDR3 size: 13 residues. With 8 bases clipped from V and 9 bases from J, the junction kept 11 bases outside the gene matches.